This TCR beta chain originates from a study of shared clonotypes between healthy human individuals. TCRdb's copy holds only in-frame clones and misses some; the assay was immunoSEQ multiplex PCR. Of about 510,000 clones listed, more than 65% are singletons. The CDR3 is made up of 14 amino acids. V shed 2 bases, J shed 5 bases, and the junction held 4 bases outside the gene matches. Germline V lookup: CDR1 SGDLS, CDR2 YYNGEE. Sequencing was carried out using PBMCs. This TCR was sampled from a woman aged 40 to 55 in good health. Some clones in this sample may be carry-over from other donors' samples. The chain is built from TRBV9 and TRBJ2-1, with 7 nucleotides matching TRBD2. This CDR3 reads CASSVEGGDNEQFF. The CDR3 coding sequence is TGTGCCAGCAGCGTCGAGGGAGGGGACAATGAGCAGTTCTTC.